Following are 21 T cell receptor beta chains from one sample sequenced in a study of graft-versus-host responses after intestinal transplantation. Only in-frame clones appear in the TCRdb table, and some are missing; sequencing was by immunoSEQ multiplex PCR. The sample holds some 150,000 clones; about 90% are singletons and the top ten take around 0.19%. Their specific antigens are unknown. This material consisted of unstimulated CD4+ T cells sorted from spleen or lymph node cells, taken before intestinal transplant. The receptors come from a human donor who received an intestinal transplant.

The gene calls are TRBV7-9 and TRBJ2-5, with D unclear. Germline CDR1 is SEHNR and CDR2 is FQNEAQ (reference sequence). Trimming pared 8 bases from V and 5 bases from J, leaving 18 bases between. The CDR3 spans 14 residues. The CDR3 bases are TGTGCCAGCCGCCCTGCAACCGCCGGCGAGACCCAGTACTTC. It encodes CASRPATAGETQYF.

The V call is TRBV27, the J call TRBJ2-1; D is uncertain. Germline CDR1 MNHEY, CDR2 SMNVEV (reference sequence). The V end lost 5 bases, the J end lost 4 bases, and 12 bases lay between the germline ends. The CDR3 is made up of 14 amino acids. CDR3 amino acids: CASSKRQPYNEQFF. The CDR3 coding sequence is TGTGCCAGCAGTAAACGTCAGCCTTACAATGAGCAGTTCTTC.

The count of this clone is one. CDR3 DNA: TGCGCCAGCGGCCCGACTAGCGGCACCGGGGAGCTGTTTTTT. Translating gives CASGPTSGTGELFF. The gene calls are TRBV5-1 and TRBJ2-2; 9 nucleotides agree with TRBD2. The CDR3 is made up of 14 amino acids. Germline V gene data show CDR1 as SGHRS and CDR2 as YFSETQ. V lost 7 bases, J lost 4 bases, and 5 bases stayed unmatched.

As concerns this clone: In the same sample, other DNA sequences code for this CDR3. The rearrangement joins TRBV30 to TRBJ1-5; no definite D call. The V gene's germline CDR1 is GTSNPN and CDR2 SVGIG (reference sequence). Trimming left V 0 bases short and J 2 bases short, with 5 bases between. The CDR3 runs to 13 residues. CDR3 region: CAWSVPGNQPQHF. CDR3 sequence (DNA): TGTGCCTGGAGTGTCCCGGGCAATCAGCCCCAGCATTTT.

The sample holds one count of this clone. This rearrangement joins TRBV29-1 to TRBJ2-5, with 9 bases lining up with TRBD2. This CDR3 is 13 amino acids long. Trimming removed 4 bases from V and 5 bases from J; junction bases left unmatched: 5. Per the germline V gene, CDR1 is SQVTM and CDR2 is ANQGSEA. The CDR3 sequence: CSVVVAGVETQYF. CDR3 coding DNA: TGCAGCGTTGTAGTAGCGGGAGTGGAGACCCAGTACTTC.

The CDR3 DNA is TGTGCCACCCTGGGGGGAGTGGAATGGGAGACCCAGTACTTC. Translation: CATLGGVEWETQYF. The chain employs TRBV10-3 and TRBJ2-5; D perhaps matches TRBD2 (6 bases). Per germline, CDR1 ENHRY and CDR2 SYGVKD. The CDR3 spans 14 residues. V was cut by 10 bases and J by 5 bases, with 20 bases left in between.

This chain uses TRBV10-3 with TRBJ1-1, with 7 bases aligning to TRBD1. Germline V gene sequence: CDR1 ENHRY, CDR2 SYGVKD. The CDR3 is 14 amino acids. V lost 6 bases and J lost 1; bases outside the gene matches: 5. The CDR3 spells CAISAGQTNTEAFF. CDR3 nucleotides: TGTGCCATCAGCGCGGGACAGACGAACACTGAAGCTTTCTTT.

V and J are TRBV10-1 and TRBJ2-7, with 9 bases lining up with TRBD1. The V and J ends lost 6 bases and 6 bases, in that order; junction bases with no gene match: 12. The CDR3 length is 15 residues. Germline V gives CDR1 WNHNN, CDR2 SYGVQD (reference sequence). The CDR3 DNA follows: TGCGCCAGCAGAGGTCCGGGACAGGGAAAGGGCGAGCAGTACTTC. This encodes CASRGPGQGKGEQYF.

The CDR3 spells CASSLLRGKNIQYF. Written as DNA, the CDR3 is TGTGCCAGCAGTTTACTCCGGGGAAAAAACATTCAGTACTTC. The genes are TRBV27 and TRBJ2-4; possibly TRBD2 for D (5 bases). V was pared by 2 bases and J by 4 bases, with 9 bases between. The CDR3 is 14 amino acids. Germline CDR1 reads MNHEY; CDR2 reads SMNVEV (reference sequence).

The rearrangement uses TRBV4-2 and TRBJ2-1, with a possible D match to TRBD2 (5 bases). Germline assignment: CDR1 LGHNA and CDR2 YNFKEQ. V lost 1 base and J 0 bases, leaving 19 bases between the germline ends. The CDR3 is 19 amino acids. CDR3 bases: TGTGCCAGCAGCCAAGTCAGCCCCGGGCTAGCTCACTCCTACAATGAGCAGTTCTTC. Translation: CASSQVSPGLAHSYNEQFF.

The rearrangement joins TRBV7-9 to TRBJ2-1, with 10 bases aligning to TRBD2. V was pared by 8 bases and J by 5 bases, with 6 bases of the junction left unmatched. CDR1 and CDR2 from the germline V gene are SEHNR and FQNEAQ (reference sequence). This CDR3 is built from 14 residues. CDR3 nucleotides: TGTGCCAGCCGCCAACTAGCGGGAAACAATGAGCAGTTCTTC. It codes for CASRQLAGNNEQFF. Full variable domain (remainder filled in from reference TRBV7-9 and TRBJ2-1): DTGVSQNPRHKITKRGQNVTFRCDPISEHNRLYWYRQTLGQGPEFLTYFQNEAQLEKSRLLSDRFSAERPKGSFSTLEIQRTEQGDSAMYLCASRQLAGNNEQFFGPGTRLTVL.

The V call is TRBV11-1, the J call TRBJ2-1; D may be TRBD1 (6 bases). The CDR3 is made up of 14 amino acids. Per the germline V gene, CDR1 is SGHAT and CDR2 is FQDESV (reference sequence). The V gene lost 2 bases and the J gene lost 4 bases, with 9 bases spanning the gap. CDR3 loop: CASSLRTEYNEQFF. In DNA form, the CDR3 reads TGTGCCAGCAGCTTACGGACAGAGTACAATGAGCAGTTCTTC.

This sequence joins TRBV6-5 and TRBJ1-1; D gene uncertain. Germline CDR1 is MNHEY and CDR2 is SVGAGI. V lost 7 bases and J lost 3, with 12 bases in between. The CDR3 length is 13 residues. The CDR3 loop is CASTRGLDTEAFF. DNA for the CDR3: TGTGCCAGCACCCGTGGGTTGGACACTGAAGCTTTCTTT.

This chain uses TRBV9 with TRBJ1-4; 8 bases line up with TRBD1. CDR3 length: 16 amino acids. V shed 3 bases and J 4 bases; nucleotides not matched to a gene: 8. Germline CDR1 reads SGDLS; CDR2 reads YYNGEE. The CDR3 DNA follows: TGTGCCAGCAGCGAGGGAGACAGGGGAGGTAATGAAAAACTGTTTTTT. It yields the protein CASSEGDRGGNEKLFF.

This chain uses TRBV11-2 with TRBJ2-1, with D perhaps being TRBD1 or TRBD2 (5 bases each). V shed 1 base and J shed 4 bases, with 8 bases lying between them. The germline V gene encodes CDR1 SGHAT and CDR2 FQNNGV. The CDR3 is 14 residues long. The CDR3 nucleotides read TGTGCCAGCAGCTTAGCCGGGACGTACAATGAGCAGTTCTTC. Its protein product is CASSLAGTYNEQFF.

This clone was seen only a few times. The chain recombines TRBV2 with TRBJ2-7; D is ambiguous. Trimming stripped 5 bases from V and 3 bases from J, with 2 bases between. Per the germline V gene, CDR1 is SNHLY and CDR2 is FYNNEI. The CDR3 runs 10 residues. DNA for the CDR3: TGTGCCAGCAGTCTCTACGAGCAGTACTTC. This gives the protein CASSLYEQYF.

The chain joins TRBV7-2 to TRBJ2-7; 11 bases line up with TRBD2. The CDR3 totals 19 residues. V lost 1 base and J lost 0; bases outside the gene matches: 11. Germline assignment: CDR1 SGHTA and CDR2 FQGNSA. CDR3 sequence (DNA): TGTGCCAGCAGCTTAGTCCCTTTTCGACTAGCGGGGAGCTCCTACGAGCAGTACTTC. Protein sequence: CASSLVPFRLAGSSYEQYF.

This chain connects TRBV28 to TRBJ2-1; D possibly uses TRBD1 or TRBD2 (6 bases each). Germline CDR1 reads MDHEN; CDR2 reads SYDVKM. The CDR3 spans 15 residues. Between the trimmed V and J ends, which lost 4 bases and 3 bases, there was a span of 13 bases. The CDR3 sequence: CASSSPGAGYNEQFF. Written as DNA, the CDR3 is TGTGCCAGCAGTTCGCCGGGGGCGGGCTACAATGAGCAGTTCTTC.

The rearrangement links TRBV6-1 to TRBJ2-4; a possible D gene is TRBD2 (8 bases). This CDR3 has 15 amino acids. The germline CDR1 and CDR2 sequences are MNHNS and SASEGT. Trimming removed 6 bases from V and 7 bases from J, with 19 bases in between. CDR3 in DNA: TGTGCCAGCAGCGGGGGGGGGACAGAGCCTAACATTCAGTACTTC. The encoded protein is CASSGGGTEPNIQYF.

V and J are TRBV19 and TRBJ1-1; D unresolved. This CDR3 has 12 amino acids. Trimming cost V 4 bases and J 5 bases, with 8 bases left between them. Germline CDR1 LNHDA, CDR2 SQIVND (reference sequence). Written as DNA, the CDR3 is TGTGCCAGTAGTAGTTTCGGTACTGAAGCTTTCTTT. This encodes CASSSFGTEAFF.

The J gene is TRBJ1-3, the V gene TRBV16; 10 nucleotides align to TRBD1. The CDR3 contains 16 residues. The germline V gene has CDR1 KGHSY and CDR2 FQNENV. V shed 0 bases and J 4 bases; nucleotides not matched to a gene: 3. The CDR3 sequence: CASSQSGQGIGNTIYF. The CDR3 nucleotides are TGTGCCAGCAGCCAATCGGGACAGGGGATCGGAAACACCATATATTTT.